These 10 T cell receptor beta chains share one sample of origin, sequenced in a study of blood T cell repertoires in COVID-19. The table came from immunoSEQ multiplex PCR; TCRdb's copy has only in-frame clones and leaves some out. The data show about 370,000 clones, 85% to 90% seen once. Sequencing was done on a sample of PBMCs or T cells enriched from blood (not recorded which). The receptors were gathered from a man aged 18 to 29 who had recovered from COVID-19.

The chain has TRBV5-1 and TRBJ2-5, with a tentative D call TRBD2 (6 bases). This CDR3 has 16 amino acids. V dropped 4 bases and J dropped 10 bases, with 26 bases sitting between them. Germline values: CDR1 SGHRS, CDR2 YFSETQ. CDR3 loop: CASSLPSTGGLNDQYF. The CDR3 DNA reads TGCGCCAGCAGCCTACCGAGCACAGGAGGGCTAAACGACCAGTACTTC.

This clone was detected once. The chain couples TRBV6-1 to TRBJ1-1; D is unclear. Germline assignment: CDR1 MNHNS and CDR2 SASEGT. This CDR3 is 15 amino acids long. Trimming removed 1 base at V and 5 bases at J, with 14 bases between. The CDR3 protein is CASSEGVSWATEAFF. CDR3 bases: TGTGCCAGCAGTGAAGGCGTCTCCTGGGCAACTGAAGCTTTCTTT.

The rearrangement links TRBV10-2 to TRBJ2-7, with D possibly being TRBD2 (5 bases). There are 15 residues in the CDR3. Looked up from germline, CDR1 is WSHSY and CDR2 is SAAADI. V shed 8 bases and J shed 6 bases, with 23 bases lying between them. In DNA, the CDR3 is TGCGCCAGCCGGACGGTTACGAGCCCGGGAAGCGAGCAGTACTTC. Its translation: CASRTVTSPGSEQYF.

The V and J genes are TRBV27 and TRBJ2-1, with 11 bases aligning to TRBD1. The CDR3 is 15 residues long. The V and J ends lost 6 bases and 6 bases, in that order; junction bases with no gene match: 7. In germline, CDR1 is MNHEY, CDR2 SMNVEV (reference sequence). The CDR3 protein is CASRSYGTGGNEQFF. In nucleotides, the CDR3 is TGTGCCAGCAGGAGTTATGGGACAGGGGGCAATGAGCAGTTCTTC.

This chain connects TRBV5-1 to TRBJ1-2; D is possibly TRBD1 (5 bases). Germline V lookup: CDR1 SGHRS, CDR2 YFSETQ. V lost 0 bases and J 1 base, leaving 13 bases between the germline ends. The CDR3 extends over 16 amino acids. CDR3 loop: CASSLGPAGVNYGYTF. The DNA for the CDR3 is TGCGCCAGCAGCTTGGGCCCCGCGGGGGTTAACTATGGCTACACCTTC.

V is TRBV7-2 and J is TRBJ1-4; 8 nucleotides align to TRBD1. Losses at the gene ends were 4 bases for V and 5 bases for J; bases not matched to a gene: 6. CDR1 and CDR2 (germline): SGHTA, FQGNSA. The CDR3 is 15 amino acids. The CDR3 loop reads CASSSQGAQNEKLFF. The DNA of the CDR3 is TGTGCCAGCAGCTCCCAGGGGGCCCAAAATGAAAAACTGTTTTTT.

J is TRBJ2-7 and V is TRBV27, with 10 bases lining up with TRBD1. In germline, CDR1 is MNHEY, CDR2 SMNVEV (reference sequence). The CDR3 runs 14 residues. V lost 5 bases, J lost 4 bases, and 5 bases stayed unmatched. CDR3 nucleotides: TGTGCCAGCAGTCCGGGACAGGGGCTTTACGAGCAGTACTTC. The encoded protein is CASSPGQGLYEQYF.

The V call is TRBV9, the J call TRBJ2-5, with D tentatively TRBD1 (5 bases). This CDR3 is built from 14 residues. The V end lost 4 bases, the J end lost 5 bases, and 15 bases lay between the germline ends. The germline V gene encodes CDR1 SGDLS and CDR2 YYNGEE. The CDR3 bases are TGTGCCAGCAGCCCCCGGACAAACCCCGAGACCCAGTACTTC. Residues: CASSPRTNPETQYF.

This chain joins TRBV5-5 and TRBJ2-3, with 8 nucleotides matching TRBD2. The CDR3 is 18 amino acids. The junction had 10 bases not matched to a gene; V was cut back by 0 bases and J by 1 base. Germline V gene lookup returns CDR1 SGHKS and CDR2 YYEKEE (reference sequence). The CDR3 protein is CASSLGAVAGLGTDTQYF. CDR3 nucleotide sequence: TGTGCCAGCAGCTTGGGGGCGGTAGCGGGATTGGGCACAGATACGCAGTATTTT.

The chain recombines TRBV7-2 with TRBJ1-5; D may be TRBD1 (5 bases). V was shortened by 5 bases and J by 1 base, with 9 bases between the two germline ends. Germline CDR1 SGHTA, CDR2 FQGNSA. This CDR3 is built from 14 residues. CDR3 DNA: TGTGCCAGCAGCCCTCAGGGAAGCAATCAGCCCCAGCATTTT. Translating it yields CASSPQGSNQPQHF. The whole variable domain, filled in from reference TRBV7-2 and TRBJ1-5, reads GAGVSQSPSNKVTEKGKDVELRCDPISGHTALYWYRQSLGQGLEFLIYFQGNSAPDKSGLPSDRFSAERTGGSVSTLTIQRTQQEDSAVYLCASSPQGSNQPQHFGDGTRLSIL.